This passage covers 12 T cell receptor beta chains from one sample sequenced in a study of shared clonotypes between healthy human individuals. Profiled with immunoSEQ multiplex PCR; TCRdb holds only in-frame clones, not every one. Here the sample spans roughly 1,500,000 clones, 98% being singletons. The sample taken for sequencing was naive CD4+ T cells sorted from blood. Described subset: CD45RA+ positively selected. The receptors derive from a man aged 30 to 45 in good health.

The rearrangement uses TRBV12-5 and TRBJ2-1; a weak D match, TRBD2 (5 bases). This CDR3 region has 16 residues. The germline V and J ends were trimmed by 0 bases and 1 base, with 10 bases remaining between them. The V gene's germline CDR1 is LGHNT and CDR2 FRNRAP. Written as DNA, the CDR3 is TGTGCTAGTGGTTTGGTCAGCGGTTCTTCCTACAATGAGCAGTTCTTC. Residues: CASGLVSGSSYNEQFF.

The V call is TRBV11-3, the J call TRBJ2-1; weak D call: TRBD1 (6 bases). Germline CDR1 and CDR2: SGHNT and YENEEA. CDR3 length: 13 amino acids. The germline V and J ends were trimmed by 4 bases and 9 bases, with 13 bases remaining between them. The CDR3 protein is CASSSTRGTEQFF. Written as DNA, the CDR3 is TGTGCCAGCAGCTCCACCAGGGGAACTGAGCAGTTCTTC.

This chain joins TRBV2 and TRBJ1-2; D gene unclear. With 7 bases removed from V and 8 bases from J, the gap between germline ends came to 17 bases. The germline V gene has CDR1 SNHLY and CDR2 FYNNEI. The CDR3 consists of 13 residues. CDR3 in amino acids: CASTGHPGTGYTF. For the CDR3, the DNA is TGTGCCAGCACCGGTCATCCCGGAACAGGCTACACCTTC.

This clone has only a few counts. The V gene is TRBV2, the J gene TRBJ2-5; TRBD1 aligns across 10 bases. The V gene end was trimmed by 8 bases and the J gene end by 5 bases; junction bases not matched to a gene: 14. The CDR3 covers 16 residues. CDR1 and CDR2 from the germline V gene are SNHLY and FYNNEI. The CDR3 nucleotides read TGTGCCAGCCTCGTAGCCCGACAGGGGGCGCGTGAGACCCAGTACTTC. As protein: CASLVARQGARETQYF.

The CDR3 is CASSLTSGRVLTSYEQYF. CDR3 DNA sequence: TGTGCCAGCAGCCTGACTAGCGGGAGGGTCCTTACCTCCTACGAGCAGTACTTC. V and J are TRBV5-6 and TRBJ2-7; 14 bases line up with TRBD2. Germline V lookup: CDR1 SGHDT, CDR2 YYEEEE. CDR3 length equals 18 residues. With V trimmed by 4 bases and J by 0 bases, 9 bases remained unmatched.

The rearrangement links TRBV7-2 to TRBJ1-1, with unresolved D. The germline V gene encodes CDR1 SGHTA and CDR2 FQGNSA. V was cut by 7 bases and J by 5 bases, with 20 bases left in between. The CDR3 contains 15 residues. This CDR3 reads CASKAPSGGKTEAFF. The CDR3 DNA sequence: TGTGCCAGCAAAGCTCCTTCGGGAGGGAAAACTGAAGCTTTCTTT.

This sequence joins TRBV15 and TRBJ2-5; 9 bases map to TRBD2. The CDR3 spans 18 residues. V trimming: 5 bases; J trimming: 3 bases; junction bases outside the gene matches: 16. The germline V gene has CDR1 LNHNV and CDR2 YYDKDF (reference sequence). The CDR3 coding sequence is TGTGCCACCAGCCAGAGTGTATTGGCGGGAGGGGGGGAAGAGACCCAGTACTTC. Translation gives CATSQSVLAGGGEETQYF.

The CDR3 loop reads CASSLTAVPQYEQYF. CDR3 coding DNA: TGTGCCAGCAGCTTAACGGCAGTCCCCCAGTACGAGCAGTACTTC. The chain employs TRBV7-2 and TRBJ2-7, with D unclear. The CDR3 sequence is 15 residues long. Trimming stripped 2 bases from V and 4 bases from J, with 15 bases between. Germline assignment: CDR1 SGHTA and CDR2 FQGNSA. Looking up the rest from reference TRBV7-2 and TRBJ2-7 gives the full variable domain: GAGVSQSPSNKVTEKGKDVELRCDPISGHTALYWYRQSLGQGLEFLIYFQGNSAPDKSGLPSDRFSAERTGGSVSTLTIQRTQQEDSAVYLCASSLTAVPQYEQYFGPGTRLTVT.

The chain's CDR3 is CASSDAGVSTDTQYF. The CDR3 coding sequence is TGCGCCAGCAGTGATGCGGGTGTTAGCACAGATACGCAGTATTTT. V and J are TRBV10-1 and TRBJ2-3; a possible D gene is TRBD2 (5 bases). V lost 3 bases, J lost 0 bases, and 10 bases lay in between. Per germline, CDR1 WNHNN and CDR2 SYGVQD (reference sequence). The CDR3 is 15 residues long.

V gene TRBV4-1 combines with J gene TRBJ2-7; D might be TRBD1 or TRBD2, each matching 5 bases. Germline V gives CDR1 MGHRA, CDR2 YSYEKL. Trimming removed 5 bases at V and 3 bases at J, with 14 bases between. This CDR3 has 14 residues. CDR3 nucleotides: TGCGCCAGCAGCGCCCTAAGGGGACGCTACGAGCAGTACTTC. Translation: CASSALRGRYEQYF.

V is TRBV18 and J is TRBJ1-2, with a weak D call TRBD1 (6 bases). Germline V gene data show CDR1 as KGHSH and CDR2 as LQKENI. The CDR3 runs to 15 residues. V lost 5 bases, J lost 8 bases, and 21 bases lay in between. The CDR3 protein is CASSEGGRWNEGYTF. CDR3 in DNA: TGTGCCAGCTCAGAAGGGGGGCGTTGGAATGAAGGCTACACCTTC.

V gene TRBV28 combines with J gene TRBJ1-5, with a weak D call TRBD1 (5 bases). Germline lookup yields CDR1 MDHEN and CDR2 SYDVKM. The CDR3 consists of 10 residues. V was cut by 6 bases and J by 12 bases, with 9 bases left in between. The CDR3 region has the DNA TGTGCCAGCAGAGGGACGGACCAGCATTTT. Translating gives CASRGTDQHF.